This TCR beta chain was found in a study of beta chain features in type 1 diabetes. Study-level background: On cell yields, gender and age, patients and healthy donors were similar. Regarding the study as a whole: A greater similarity of naive, central memory and Treg TCRB repertoires was seen among patients than among healthy donors.

Isolated RNA was reverse transcribed in full, so expressed TCRB transcripts were sequenced. Regulatory, naive and central memory T cell samples averaged approximately 3.3 million reads. Measured with immunoSEQ multiplex PCR; TCRdb has only the in-frame clones, and not every one. The data contain some 250,000 clones, 25% to 30% of them seen just once; the ten biggest clones take up around 4%. The CDR3 loop spans 16 amino acids. The V gene's germline CDR1 is MGHRA and CDR2 YSYEKL. V shed 3 bases, J shed 0 bases, and the junction held 8 bases outside the gene matches. This clone was recorded at least ten times. Its antigen is unknown. Purity exceeding 95% was reached by all sorted populations.

V and J are TRBV4-1 and TRBJ2-7; 7 bases map to TRBD2. Sequenced input: central memory CD4+ T cells from blood. The clonotype originates from a young man in good health. The CDR3 nucleotides read TGCGCCAGCAGCCATCCCGGTCCGGGGGGCTCCTACGAGCAGTACTTC. Protein product: CASSHPGPGGSYEQYF.